This passage covers 27 T cell receptor beta chains from one sample sequenced in a study of T cell changes during pregnancy in multiple sclerosis. Only in-frame clones appear in the TCRdb table, and some are missing; sequencing was by immunoSEQ multiplex PCR. The sample yields roughly 15,000 clones, 84% seen once. Sequences were derived from CD8+ T cells from peripheral blood mononuclear cells, sampled in the third trimester of pregnancy. The receptors here all came from a female donor in good health, enrolled as a control in a pregnancy study.

This chain uses TRBV19 with TRBJ2-5; D is perhaps TRBD2 (5 bases). TRBJ2-7 matches the DNA end more closely, so the J call is doubtful. The germline gives CDR1 LNHDA, CDR2 SQIVND (reference sequence). The CDR3 contains 15 residues. CDR3 in amino acids: CASSMSRTPPYEQYF. The CDR3 bases are TGTGCCAGTAGTATGAGTAGGACTCCACCCTACGAGCAGTACTTC.

The CDR3 sequence: CSILGGSYNEQFF. The CDR3 region has the DNA TGCAGCATCCTTGGAGGCTCGTACAATGAGCAGTTCTTC. The gene calls are TRBV29-1 and TRBJ2-1; D might be TRBD2 (5 bases). The CDR3 sequence is 13 residues long. The germline V gene has CDR1 SQVTM and CDR2 ANQGSEA. V lost 8 bases and J 4 bases, leaving 15 bases between the germline ends.

Only one count was recorded for this clone. The rearrangement uses TRBV9 and TRBJ2-1, with TRBD2 matching 8 bases. Trimming at V came to 0 bases and at J to 7 bases, leaving 27 bases not matched to a gene. Germline loops: CDR1 SGDLS, CDR2 YYNGEE. CDR3 length equals 22 residues. The CDR3 loop reads CASSVEEISRTSGSILGNEQFF. The CDR3 nucleotides are TGTGCCAGCAGCGTAGAGGAAATTTCCCGCACTAGCGGCTCTATCCTAGGGAATGAGCAGTTCTTC.

V gene TRBV27 combines with J gene TRBJ2-7; 11 bases fit TRBD1. The trim removed 9 bases at V and 1 base at J, leaving 2 bases unmatched. The CDR3 consists of 13 residues. Germline assignment: CDR1 MNHEY and CDR2 SMNVEV (reference sequence). The CDR3 sequence: CASWDRGSYEQYF. The CDR3 bases are TGTGCCAGTTGGGACAGGGGGTCCTACGAGCAGTACTTC.

The chain joins TRBV7-8 to TRBJ1-5; D gene uncertain. Between the trimmed V and J ends, which lost 1 base and 0 bases, there was a span of 10 bases. CDR3 length: 16 amino acids. The germline CDR1 and CDR2 sequences are SGHVS and FQNEAQ. The CDR3 sequence is CASSLGGLYSNQPQHF. DNA for the CDR3: TGTGCCAGCAGCTTAGGCGGGCTTTATAGCAATCAGCCCCAGCATTTT.

The rearrangement joins TRBV2 to TRBJ2-1; possibly TRBD1 for D (7 bases). The CDR3 extends over 13 amino acids. Germline loops: CDR1 SNHLY, CDR2 FYNNEI. Trimming removed 6 bases at V and 4 bases at J, with 10 bases between. CDR3 region: CASRTGTYNEQFF. As DNA, the CDR3 is TGTGCCAGCAGGACAGGGACTTACAATGAGCAGTTCTTC.

The chain uses TRBV5-1 and TRBJ1-1; D ambiguous. Trimming stripped 0 bases from V and 4 bases from J, with 4 bases between. Per germline, CDR1 SGHRS and CDR2 YFSETQ. This CDR3 region has 12 residues. CDR3 residues: CASSLDGTEAFF. DNA of the CDR3: TGCGCCAGCAGCTTGGACGGCACTGAAGCTTTCTTT. Full variable domain (missing parts from reference TRBV5-1 and TRBJ1-1): KAGVTQTPRYLIKTRGQQVTLSCSPISGHRSVSWYQQTPGQGLQFLFEYFSETQRNKGNFPGRFSGRQFSNSRSEMNVSTLELGDSALYLCASSLDGTEAFFGQGTRLTVV.

The chain uses TRBV19 and TRBJ2-2; 11 nucleotides line up with TRBD2. V lost 5 bases to trimming and J lost 5 bases; unmatched junction nucleotides: 7. The CDR3 length is 16 residues. Germline loops: CDR1 LNHDA, CDR2 SQIVND (reference sequence). CDR3 sequence (DNA): TGTGCCAGTAGTGATTGGACTAGCGGGTTAACCGGGGAGCTGTTTTTT. It is translated as CASSDWTSGLTGELFF.

This clone has just one count. The V and J genes are TRBV28 and TRBJ2-7; D possibly corresponds to TRBD2 (6 bases). CDR3 length equals 15 residues. V was clipped by 6 bases and J by 4 bases, with 19 bases between them. Germline V CDR1 and CDR2: MDHEN, SYDVKM. CDR3 in amino acids: CASSPTGGEGYEQYF. The CDR3 region has the DNA TGTGCCAGCAGCCCCACAGGAGGGGAAGGTTACGAGCAGTACTTC.

This clone was seen a single time. The chain couples TRBV6-5 to TRBJ1-1, with 7 positions matching TRBD1. CDR1 is MNHEY and CDR2 is SVGAGI in the germline V gene. V lost 6 bases to trimming and J lost 3 bases; unmatched junction nucleotides: 7. The length of the CDR3 is 14 residues. The CDR3 reads CASRPQGKDTEAFF. CDR3 coding DNA: TGTGCCAGCAGACCACAGGGGAAGGACACTGAAGCTTTCTTT.

This sequence joins TRBV4-3 and TRBJ2-1, with 12 bases that match TRBD2. V gave up 3 bases and J gave up 2 bases; unmatched junction bases: 2. The CDR3 has 16 residues. Germline values: CDR1 LGHNA, CDR2 YSLEER. CDR3 sequence reads: CASSHRLAGAYNEQFF. The DNA of the CDR3 is TGCGCCAGCAGCCATCGACTAGCGGGGGCCTACAATGAGCAGTTCTTC.

V usage is TRBV29-1 and J usage is TRBJ1-2, with 7 bases identical to TRBD1. Germline CDR1 is SQVTM and CDR2 is ANQGSEA. V lost 0 bases to trimming and J lost 3 bases; unmatched junction nucleotides: 7. This CDR3 region has 15 residues. This CDR3 is CSVEDRARGDYGYTF. The DNA of the CDR3 is TGCAGCGTTGAAGATCGGGCCAGGGGGGACTATGGCTACACCTTC.

This sequence joins TRBV6-5 and TRBJ2-7, with D possibly being TRBD1 (5 bases). Between the trimmed V and J ends, which lost 0 bases and 3 bases, there was a span of 12 bases. The length of the CDR3 is 15 residues. Germline V gives CDR1 MNHEY, CDR2 SVGAGI. The CDR3 reads CASSYSSGAGYEQYF. CDR3 DNA: TGTGCCAGCAGTTACTCATCTGGGGCTGGCTACGAGCAGTACTTC.

V usage is TRBV14 and J usage is TRBJ2-1, with D maybe TRBD2 (5 bases). This CDR3 contains 14 residues. V dropped 0 bases and J dropped 9 bases, with 12 bases sitting between them. Germline CDR1 SGHDN, CDR2 FVKESK. CDR3: CASSQDTGLGEQFF. In DNA form, the CDR3 reads TGTGCCAGCAGCCAAGATACGGGGTTGGGTGAGCAGTTCTTC.

The chain carries TRBV7-9 and TRBJ1-1; 8 nucleotides agree with TRBD1. Germline trimming cut 3 bases from V and 5 bases from J; bases unmatched to any gene: 5. The CDR3 loop spans 14 amino acids. The germline V gene encodes CDR1 SEHNR and CDR2 FQNEAQ (reference sequence). The chain's CDR3 is CASSFLDRGTEAFF. The CDR3 DNA sequence: TGTGCCAGCAGCTTCCTTGACAGGGGTACTGAAGCTTTCTTT.

The chain links TRBV28 to TRBJ2-1, with 13 bases fitting TRBD2. Germline CDR1 and CDR2: MDHEN and SYDVKM. The CDR3 totals 15 residues. The trim removed 4 bases at V and 5 bases at J, leaving 2 bases unmatched. CDR3 sequence reads: CASSWGLAGNNEQFF. Written as DNA, the CDR3 is TGTGCCAGCAGTTGGGGACTAGCGGGAAACAATGAGCAGTTCTTC.

This chain connects TRBV27 to TRBJ1-4, with 7 bases fitting TRBD1. Germline V lookup: CDR1 MNHEY, CDR2 SMNVEV (reference sequence). Trimming removed 8 bases from V and 5 bases from J; junction bases left unmatched: 8. The CDR3 is 14 amino acids. The CDR3 region is CASGRDSSNEKLFF. CDR3 nucleotide sequence: TGTGCCAGCGGTCGGGACAGCTCGAATGAAAAACTGTTTTTT.

The rearrangement links TRBV19 to TRBJ1-1; D call uncertain. This CDR3 contains 13 residues. Germline CDR1 is LNHDA and CDR2 is SQIVND (reference sequence). The V end lost 6 bases, the J end lost 1 base, and 9 bases lay between the germline ends. CDR3 region: CASSLGRNTEAFF. The CDR3 coding sequence is TGTGCCAGTAGCCTTGGGAGGAACACTGAAGCTTTCTTT.

The J gene is TRBJ2-7, the V gene TRBV7-2; 14 bases match TRBD2. Germline values: CDR1 SGHTA, CDR2 FQGNSA. The ends lost 4 bases at V and 2 bases at J; junction bases unmatched: 1. The CDR3 has 15 amino acids. As DNA, the CDR3 is TGTGCCAGCAGCTCGACTAGCGGGGGGGCCTACGAGCAGTACTTC. This encodes CASSSTSGGAYEQYF. Drawing the rest from reference TRBV7-2 and TRBJ2-7, the complete variable domain is GAGVSQSPSNKVTEKGKDVELRCDPISGHTALYWYRQSLGQGLEFLIYFQGNSAPDKSGLPSDRFSAERTGGSVSTLTIQRTQQEDSAVYLCASSSTSGGAYEQYFGPGTRLTVT.

The chain is built from TRBV6-1 and TRBJ2-1; D is uncertain. The V and J ends lost 2 bases and 6 bases respectively, with 5 bases between them. The CDR3 sequence is 12 residues long. The germline gives CDR1 MNHNS, CDR2 SASEGT. DNA for the CDR3: TGTGCCAGCAGTGAAATCGTCAATGAGCAGTTCTTC. Its translation: CASSEIVNEQFF.

This clone was counted once. This chain links TRBV14 with TRBJ2-7, with 7 bases fitting TRBD2. This CDR3 region has 17 residues. V gave up 5 bases and J gave up 1 base; unmatched junction bases: 14. Germline CDR1 is SGHDN and CDR2 is FVKESK. The CDR3 DNA follows: TGTGCCAGCAGCTCGCGAACGGGGGGAGGGTATTCCTACGAGCAGTACTTC. This codes for CASSSRTGGGYSYEQYF.

The V and J genes are TRBV29-1 and TRBJ2-7; D is possibly TRBD2 (5 bases). Trimming cost V 8 bases and J 7 bases, with 21 bases left between them. The CDR3 runs to 13 residues. Per the germline V gene, CDR1 is SQVTM and CDR2 is ANQGSEA. DNA for the CDR3: TGCAGCCTGGTTGATACCGGGGATGGGGAGCAGTACTTC. Protein product: CSLVDTGDGEQYF.

This chain joins TRBV6-1 and TRBJ2-7, with D hard to call. The CDR3 extends over 13 amino acids. Per germline, CDR1 MNHNS and CDR2 SASEGT. Trimming removed 6 bases from V and 4 bases from J, with 13 bases in between. The CDR3 coding sequence is TGTGCCAGCAGGGCCCCGGCGGAGTACGAGCAGTACTTC. This translates into CASRAPAEYEQYF.

Relative to its sample, this clone is hyperexpanded. The chain has TRBV18 and TRBJ2-7; 9 bases are a match to TRBD1. The CDR3 is made up of 15 amino acids. The J segment lost 5 bases and the V segment lost 6 bases, leaving 11 bases of the junction unmatched. Germline V gene data show CDR1 as KGHSH and CDR2 as LQKENI. The CDR3 DNA reads as TGTGCCAGCTCGCCGGACAGGGGTTTGGGCAACGAGCAGTACTTC. Translation gives CASSPDRGLGNEQYF.

This chain links TRBV4-1 with TRBJ2-3, with 14 bases aligning to TRBD2. Trimming removed 1 base from V and 4 bases from J; junction bases left unmatched: 4. The germline CDR1 and CDR2 sequences are MGHRA and YSYEKL. This CDR3 is built from 17 residues. The CDR3 here is CASSQGGTSGSSDTQYF. DNA for the CDR3: TGCGCCAGCAGCCAAGGAGGGACTAGCGGGAGTTCAGATACGCAGTATTTT.

This chain connects TRBV2 to TRBJ2-1, with TRBD2 matching 13 bases. The CDR3 loop spans 15 amino acids. The trim removed 7 bases at V and 6 bases at J, leaving 6 bases unmatched. Germline V gene sequence: CDR1 SNHLY, CDR2 FYNNEI. Here the CDR3 DNA reads TGTGCCAGCACCGAACTAGCGGGAGGGCCCAATGAGCAGTTCTTC. Translation gives CASTELAGGPNEQFF.

V gene TRBV29-1 combines with J gene TRBJ2-7, with 8 nucleotides matching TRBD1. CDR1 is SQVTM and CDR2 is ANQGSEA in the germline V gene. J gave up 3 bases and V 5 bases, and 3 bases lay outside the gene matches. This CDR3 comprises 12 residues. CDR3 nucleotide sequence: TGCAGCGTTACAGGGGGGTTCTACGAGCAGTACTTC. Translation: CSVTGGFYEQYF.